The present entry profiles one T cell receptor (beta chain) with its context. Its antigen is unknown. Sequencing of TCR beta was performed on blood CD8+ and CD4+ T cells. The data are from a study of CD8 T cells in Susac syndrome. After extraction with the RNeasy kit, about 0.45 to 1 ug of the RNA was reverse transcribed using random hexamers. Across 54 Vbeta and 13 Jbeta, immunoSEQ multiplex PCR amplified TCR beta CDR3. TCRdb re-analysed the immunoSEQ multiplex PCR reads in MiXCR, keeping a single row per CDR3 protein. Found here are 200,000 or so distinct CDR3 sequences, about 95% of them singletons; the top ten hold around 0.085%. CDR3 length equals 14 residues. Between the trimmed V and J ends, which lost 5 bases and 4 bases, there was a span of 15 bases. Germline V lookup: CDR1 DFQATT, CDR2 SNEGSKA (reference sequence). Study observations and caveats: It was acknowledged by the study that relatively few individuals were included in its TCR sequencing and HLA analysis.

The chain uses TRBV20-1 and TRBJ2-1, with a possible D match to TRBD2 (6 bases). Sequencing used CD4+ T cells from PBMCs. This receptor was taken from a human donor with multiple sclerosis. CDR3 bases: TGCAGTGCTCCGGGGGACGGGGATTACAATGAGCAGTTCTTC. This sequence encodes CSAPGDGDYNEQFF.